The 26 T cell receptor beta chains reported below all come from one sample, sequenced in a study of blood T cell repertoires in COVID-19. The table came from immunoSEQ multiplex PCR; TCRdb's copy has only in-frame clones and leaves some out. This sample has around 240,000 clones, with roughly 84% found just once. Sequencing used peripheral blood. These receptor sequences come from a woman between 40 and 50 years old who had recovered from COVID-19.

The gene calls are TRBV25-1 and TRBJ1-2; tentative D call: TRBD1 (6 bases). Germline V gene sequence: CDR1 MGHDK, CDR2 SYGVNS. V was shortened by 2 bases and J by 7 bases, with 14 bases between the two germline ends. The CDR3 runs to 14 residues. The CDR3 is CASSEHQGLAGYTF. Here the CDR3 DNA reads TGTGCCAGCAGTGAACATCAGGGGTTGGCTGGCTACACCTTC.

In regard to this clone: At one end, the junction sequence differs from germline, possibly due to a read error. This chain links TRBV7-7 with TRBJ2-5; maybe TRBD1 (6 bases). Per germline, CDR1 SSHAT and CDR2 FNYEAQ (reference sequence). The CDR3 sequence is 15 residues long. CDR3 sequence reads: CASSLSGGAGETQYF. CDR3 sequence (DNA): TGTGCTAGCAGCCTTAGTGGGGGCGCAGGAGAGACCCAGTACTTC.

The chain joins TRBV5-1 to TRBJ2-1; D gene ambiguous. Per germline, CDR1 SGHRS and CDR2 YFSETQ. V gave up 4 bases and J gave up 2 bases, with 13 bases separating them. The CDR3 totals 15 residues. The CDR3 loop reads CASSPSIETYNEQFF. In DNA, the CDR3 is TGCGCCAGCAGCCCTTCTATAGAAACCTACAATGAGCAGTTCTTC.

The chain couples TRBV28 to TRBJ2-3, with D perhaps matching TRBD2 (6 bases). Germline CDR1 and CDR2: MDHEN and SYDVKM. With 5 bases removed from V and 4 bases from J, the gap between germline ends came to 16 bases. There are 15 residues in the CDR3. CDR3 nucleotide sequence: TGTGCCAGCAGTGATGGACTACCGGGTCCAGATACGCAGTATTTT. Translated: CASSDGLPGPDTQYF.

This sequence joins TRBV3-1 (or the pseudogene TRBV3-2) and TRBJ2-3; D not certain. Trimming removed 4 bases at V and 9 bases at J, with 11 bases between. Per germline, CDR1 LGHDT and CDR2 YNNKEL (reference sequence). The CDR3 consists of 12 residues. The CDR3 DNA sequence: TGTGCCAGCAGCCGGCCGGAGTCGACGCAGTATTTT. This translates into CASSRPESTQYF.

CDR3 protein: CASSLGGQGDYGYTF. As DNA, the CDR3 is TGTGCCAGCAGCCTGGGGGGACAGGGTGACTATGGCTACACCTTC. The rearrangement joins TRBV28 to TRBJ1-2, with TRBD1 matching over 9 bases. Germline V gene sequence: CDR1 MDHEN, CDR2 SYDVKM. The CDR3 is 15 residues long. Unmatched junction bases numbered 8, after V lost 6 bases and J lost 3 bases.

This clone was recorded only once. The rearrangement uses TRBV27 and TRBJ2-7; 11 nucleotides agree with TRBD2. The CDR3 consists of 15 residues. Trimming took 9 bases from V and 2 from J; bases not matched to a gene: 9. Germline assignment: CDR1 MNHEY and CDR2 SMNVEV (reference sequence). The CDR3 is CARLAGVTRTYEQYF. CDR3 bases: TGTGCCAGACTAGCGGGGGTCACCCGGACCTACGAGCAGTACTTC.

The V gene is TRBV30, the J gene TRBJ1-5, with 7 bases fitting TRBD1. Losses at the gene ends were 4 bases for V and 1 base for J; bases not matched to a gene: 13. This CDR3 comprises 17 residues. Germline V gives CDR1 GTSNPN, CDR2 SVGIG (reference sequence). CDR3 residues: CAWKILRDSQSNQPQHF. Written as DNA, the CDR3 is TGTGCCTGGAAAATACTTCGGGACAGTCAAAGCAATCAGCCCCAGCATTTT.

The gene calls are TRBV5-4 and TRBJ1-1; no definite D call. Deletions cut 5 bases from V and 4 bases from J, with 15 bases between. The CDR3 runs 14 residues. Germline CDR1 and CDR2: SGHNT and YYREEE (reference sequence). The CDR3: CASSSRIPPTEAFF. In DNA form, the CDR3 reads TGTGCCAGCAGTAGCAGAATTCCTCCCACTGAAGCTTTCTTT.

The chain recombines TRBV19 with TRBJ2-3; D remains unclear. Trimming left V 0 bases short and J 3 bases short, with 13 bases between. This CDR3 is built from 16 residues. CDR1 LNHDA and CDR2 SQIVND come from the germline V gene (reference sequence). The CDR3: CASSIDLGRSTDTQYF. CDR3 DNA: TGTGCCAGTAGTATAGATCTTGGCAGGTCAACAGATACGCAGTATTTT.

This rearrangement joins TRBV27 to TRBJ1-5, with D unresolved. The CDR3 totals 15 residues. The V gene lost 3 bases and the J gene lost 0 bases, with 9 bases spanning the gap. Germline V gives CDR1 MNHEY, CDR2 SMNVEV (reference sequence). The DNA of the CDR3 is TGTGCCAGCAGTTTGAAACCCTATAGCAATCAGCCCCAGCATTTT. Amino acids: CASSLKPYSNQPQHF.

The genes are TRBV7-8 and TRBJ2-5; D is unclear. Germline V lookup: CDR1 SGHVS, CDR2 FQNEAQ. Trimming left V 5 bases short and J 5 bases short, with 6 bases between. CDR3 length: 11 residues. Here the CDR3 DNA reads TGTGCCAGCAGCCAGAGGGAGACCCAGTACTTC. The encoded protein is CASSQRETQYF.

Comments on this clone: The same CDR3 is also encoded by other DNA sequences in this sample. V usage is TRBV18 and J usage is TRBJ1-2; 7 nucleotides line up with TRBD1. The junction had 4 bases not matched to a gene; V was cut back by 6 bases and J by 3 bases. The length of the CDR3 is 13 residues. Germline values: CDR1 KGHSH, CDR2 LQKENI. This chain's CDR3 is CASSPDRDYGYTF. CDR3 coding DNA: TGTGCCAGCTCCCCTGACAGGGACTATGGCTACACCTTC.

The chain links TRBV2 to TRBJ1-5; a possible D gene is TRBD1 (5 bases). CDR1 and CDR2 from the germline V gene are SNHLY and FYNNEI. The germline V and J ends were trimmed by 4 bases and 5 bases, with 9 bases remaining between them. CDR3 length: 13 amino acids. The CDR3 loop reads CASSGEGDQPQHF. CDR3 in DNA: TGTGCCAGCAGTGGGGAAGGGGATCAGCCCCAGCATTTT.

V is TRBV11-2 and J is TRBJ2-2; 7 nucleotides match TRBD2. This CDR3 region has 15 residues. J gave up 5 bases and V 6 bases, and 9 bases lay outside the gene matches. Per germline, CDR1 SGHAT and CDR2 FQNNGV. CDR3 residues: CASRVSWGGTGELFF. In DNA form, the CDR3 reads TGTGCCAGCAGGGTGTCGTGGGGAGGGACCGGGGAGCTGTTTTTT.

DNA of the CDR3: TGTGCCAGCAGCTTCCAAACGGGTCTTCGTAATGAAAAACTGTTTTTT. It is translated as CASSFQTGLRNEKLFF. This chain joins TRBV7-8 and TRBJ1-4, with unresolved D. This CDR3 spans 16 amino acids. Trimming took 3 bases from V and 4 from J, leaving 15 bases between them. Germline assignment: CDR1 SGHVS and CDR2 FQNEAQ.

The chain is built from TRBV18 and TRBJ1-1; tentative D call: TRBD1 (5 bases). The CDR3 has 13 residues. CDR1 is KGHSH and CDR2 is LQKENI in the germline V gene. The V and J ends lost 8 bases and 7 bases respectively, with 17 bases between them. The CDR3 DNA reads TGTGCCAGCACAACTCAAAACGGGGGTGAAGCTTTCTTT. It is translated as CASTTQNGGEAFF.

In this sample, this clone turned up a few times. The J gene is TRBJ2-1, the V gene TRBV7-6, with D perhaps TRBD1 (6 bases). Germline V lookup: CDR1 SGHVS, CDR2 FNYEAQ. Trimming removed 0 bases from V and 3 bases from J, with 12 bases in between. This CDR3 contains 16 residues. The CDR3 reads CASSLAAQGRYNEQFF. The CDR3 DNA is TGTGCCAGCAGCTTAGCGGCACAGGGTCGCTACAATGAGCAGTTCTTC.

The chain is built from TRBV6-1 and TRBJ2-7, with 8 bases fitting TRBD1. After removal of 2 bases from V and 5 bases from J, the junction contained 11 bases not matched to a gene. Germline V gives CDR1 MNHNS, CDR2 SASEGT. The CDR3 has 16 amino acids. Written as DNA, the CDR3 is TGTGCCAGCAGTGAATCGCTCCAAGGACAGGGCAACGAGCAGTACTTC. The encoded protein is CASSESLQGQGNEQYF.

The chain combines TRBV5-6 with TRBJ1-2; D is undetermined. Germline V gene data show CDR1 as SGHDT and CDR2 as YYEEEE. V lost 0 bases and J lost 5, with 5 bases in between. The CDR3 sequence is 12 residues long. CDR3 coding DNA: TGTGCCAGCAGCTTGGTAGAGTATGGCTACACCTTC. It specifies CASSLVEYGYTF.

V and J are TRBV23-1 and TRBJ2-1; D is perhaps TRBD2 (6 bases). TRBV23-1 is identified as an open reading frame with a role that is uncertain. This CDR3 comprises 17 residues. V was pared by 2 bases and J by 0 bases, with 14 bases between. The CDR3 sequence is CASSQVTDGSSYNEQFF. The CDR3 DNA reads as TGCGCCAGCAGTCAAGTCACCGACGGGAGCTCCTACAATGAGCAGTTCTTC.

This clone appeared a few times. The chain combines TRBV15 with TRBJ1-6; 11 bases fit TRBD1. After removal of 5 bases from V and 5 bases from J, the junction contained 5 bases not matched to a gene. Germline loops: CDR1 LNHNV, CDR2 YYDKDF (reference sequence). There are 16 residues in the CDR3. The CDR3 DNA sequence: TGTGCCACCAGCCAGGACAGGGGGCGAAATAATTCACCCCTCCACTTT. Its protein product is CATSQDRGRNNSPLHF.

V usage is TRBV3-1 (or the pseudogene TRBV3-2) and J usage is TRBJ1-1, with D hard to call. The CDR3 has 14 amino acids. V was shortened by 2 bases and J by 4 bases, with 11 bases between the two germline ends. CDR1 is LGHDT, CDR2 YNNKEL, per germline (reference sequence). CDR3: CASSQQIRGTEAFF. The CDR3 bases are TGTGCCAGCAGCCAACAAATCCGGGGCACTGAAGCTTTCTTT.

J is TRBJ1-3 and V is TRBV18; D may be TRBD1 (5 bases). Germline V gene data show CDR1 as KGHSH and CDR2 as LQKENI. The CDR3 contains 15 residues. The V and J ends lost 0 bases and 3 bases respectively, with 9 bases between them. CDR3 bases: TGTGCCAGCTCACCACCGGGACTGCTTGGAAACACCATATATTTT. This sequence encodes CASSPPGLLGNTIYF.

J is TRBJ2-3 and V is TRBV28, with a tentative D call TRBD2 (6 bases). The CDR3 contains 13 residues. The V end was cut by 5 bases, the J end by 2 bases, with 8 bases between. CDR1 and CDR2 from the germline V gene are MDHEN and SYDVKM. CDR3 sequence: CASSGGATDTQYF. The DNA of the CDR3 is TGTGCCAGCAGTGGAGGGGCCACAGATACGCAGTATTTT. The variable domain in full, completed from reference TRBV28 and TRBJ2-3, reads DVKVTQSSRYLVKRTGEKVFLECVQDMDHENMFWYRQDPGLGLRLIYFSYDVKMKEKGDIPEGYSVSREKKERFSLILESASTNQTSMYLCASSGGATDTQYFGPGTRLTVL.

The chain is built from TRBV28 and TRBJ1-4; 8 nucleotides agree with TRBD1. Per the germline V gene, CDR1 is MDHEN and CDR2 is SYDVKM. Trimming at V came to 2 bases and at J to 7 bases, leaving 3 bases not matched to a gene. The CDR3 contains 14 residues. CDR3 loop: CASSLEDRGEKLFF. The DNA for the CDR3 is TGTGCCAGCAGTTTAGAAGACAGGGGTGAAAAACTGTTTTTT.